What follows are 14 T cell receptor beta chains derived from one specimen sequenced in a study of low-dose radiotherapy and immunotherapy resistance in tumors. First-strand cDNA relied on TRAV- and TRBV-specific primers spanning alpha and beta chains. Both a constant-region primer and a V-primer adapter served to amplify TCRs across roughly 20 PCR cycles. MiXCR was run by TCRdb on the reads, yielding one entry per CDR3 protein. The profile shows 100,000 or so distinct CDR3 sequences, roughly 20% of them singletons. Time point defined: after trial treatment. The treatment was: LDRT plus nivolumab, ipilimumab, low-dose cyclophosphamide and aspirin (RACIN trial). Sequencing was performed on PBMCs, taken after low-dose radiotherapy plus immunotherapy. The receptors come from a male donor with prostate cancer.

This clonotype was counted at least ten times. This chain connects TRBV6-5 to TRBJ1-6; D possibly corresponds to TRBD1 (5 bases). Per germline, CDR1 MNHEY and CDR2 SVGAGI. Trimming stripped 5 bases from V and 7 bases from J, with 15 bases between. The CDR3 extends over 15 amino acids. The CDR3 spells CASSPGAGYNSPLHF. CDR3 nucleotides: TGTGCCAGCAGTCCCGGAGCAGGGTACAATTCACCCCTCCACTTT.

This sequence joins TRBV10-3 and TRBJ2-3; 10 bases line up with TRBD2. Trimming took 2 bases from V and 1 from J; bases not matched to a gene: 0. There are 15 residues in the CDR3. CDR1 and CDR2 from the germline V gene are ENHRY and SYGVKD. The CDR3 reads CAISEGLAGTDTQYF. The CDR3 coding sequence is TGTGCCATCAGTGAGGGACTAGCGGGCACAGATACGCAGTATTTT.

This clonotype was recorded many times. This chain connects TRBV2 to TRBJ2-3, with TRBD2 identical over 9 bases. V was clipped by 6 bases and J by 1 base; unmatched bases: 2. Germline V CDR1 and CDR2: SNHLY, FYNNEI. This CDR3 spans 14 amino acids. The CDR3 sequence is CASSQRGGTDTQYF. The CDR3 region has the DNA TGTGCCAGCAGCCAGCGGGGGGGCACAGATACGCAGTATTTT.

The genes are TRBV7-9 and TRBJ2-4; TRBD2 might be the D (5 bases). V lost 5 bases to trimming and J lost 6 bases, with 17 bases between them. Per the germline V gene, CDR1 is SEHNR and CDR2 is FQNEAQ (reference sequence). The CDR3 runs to 15 residues. CDR3 protein: CASSRTSGRGNIQYF. DNA for the CDR3: TGTGCCAGCAGCCGGACCTCCGGACGGGGAAACATTCAGTACTTC.

This clonotype was counted only a few times. The rearrangement links TRBV6-2 or TRBV6-3 to TRBJ1-2; D is undetermined. The ends were cut back, 10 bases at V and 0 bases at J, with 15 bases in the middle. The CDR3 consists of 14 residues. Looked up from germline, CDR1 is MNHEY and CDR2 is SVGEGT. The CDR3 protein is CATSRAPSNYGYTF. The CDR3 bases are TGTGCCACCTCTAGGGCCCCTTCTAACTATGGCTACACCTTC.

This clonotype occurred many times. The CDR3 nucleotides are TGCAGCCACCTGGACAGACTGTACCAAGAGACCCAGTACTTC. Translated: CSHLDRLYQETQYF. The rearrangement links TRBV29-1 to TRBJ2-5, with D possibly TRBD1 on 6 matching bases. The CDR3 contains 14 residues. V lost 8 bases to trimming and J lost 0 bases, with 16 bases between them. Germline V gene data show CDR1 as SQVTM and CDR2 as ANQGSEA. Full variable domain (remainder filled in from reference TRBV29-1 and TRBJ2-5): SAVISQKPSRDICQRGTSLTIQCQVDSQVTMMFWYRQQPGQSLTLIATANQGSEATYESGFVIDKFPISRPNLTFSTLTVSNMSPEDSSIYLCSHLDRLYQETQYFGPGTRLLVL.

Regarding this clonotype: A far larger clone is a single base away, which makes a read error likely. The rearrangement links TRBV5-1 to TRBJ2-5, with 10 bases fitting TRBD2. With V trimmed by 5 bases and J by 11 bases, 15 bases remained unmatched. The CDR3 runs to 15 residues. Germline lookup yields CDR1 SGHRS and CDR2 YFSETQ. The CDR3 DNA reads as TGCGCCAGCAGAAAAACTAGCGGGGCCTACAATGAGCAGTACTTC. Protein: CASRKTSGAYNEQYF.

This clonotype has more than one count but fewer than ten. The rearrangement uses TRBV9 and TRBJ1-1; D not resolved. V lost 2 bases and J 3 bases, leaving 8 bases between the germline ends. CDR3 length: 13 residues. Germline CDR1 and CDR2: SGDLS and YYNGEE. In DNA, the CDR3 is TGTGCCAGCAGCGTTCGGTGGGACACTGAAGCTTTCTTT. It translates to CASSVRWDTEAFF. The complete variable domain, with remaining parts taken from reference TRBV9 and TRBJ1-1, reads DSGVTQTPKHLITATGQRVTLRCSPRSGDLSVYWYQQSLDQGLQFLIQYYNGEERAKGNILERFSAQQFPDLHSELNLSSLELGDSALYFCASSVRWDTEAFFGQGTRLTVV.

This clonotype was seen ten or more times. V usage is TRBV12-3 or TRBV12-4 and J usage is TRBJ1-2; a possible D gene is TRBD1 (6 bases). The CDR3 runs 14 residues. V was pared by 5 bases and J by 8 bases, with 18 bases between. CDR3 region: CASSLTGGGAGYTF. CDR3 nucleotide sequence: TGTGCCAGCAGTCTCACGGGGGGGGGCGCGGGCTACACCTTC.

This clonotype appeared many times. The V call is TRBV30, the J call TRBJ2-3; TRBD2 is a possible D gene (6 bases). The CDR3 length is 14 residues. Trimming cost V 2 bases and J 1 base, with 10 bases left between them. Per germline, CDR1 GTSNPN and CDR2 SVGIG (reference sequence). In DNA form, the CDR3 reads TGTGCCTGGAGTTGGGGAGGTGGCACAGATACGCAGTATTTT. It specifies CAWSWGGGTDTQYF.

This clonotype showed up just a few times. With a much larger clone just one base away, this may be a read error. The chain carries TRBV11-2 and TRBJ2-7; D may be TRBD1 (5 bases). The ends were cut back, 1 base at V and 2 bases at J, with 12 bases in the middle. This CDR3 spans 15 amino acids. Looked up from germline, CDR1 is SGHAT and CDR2 is FQNNGV. The CDR3 is CASSLGGEAAYEQYF. The CDR3 DNA follows: TGTGCCAGCAGCTTAGGGGGCGAGGCGGCCTACGAGCAGTACTTC.

About this clonotype itself: Because the CDR3's place on the DNA is in doubt, the DNA is left out and the CDR3 is given as listed by TCRdb. This chain joins TRBV2 and TRBJ2-2; the table's TRBD2 call for D was not verified on the DNA. Looked up from germline, CDR1 is SNHLY and CDR2 is FYNNEI. The CDR3 spans 20 amino acids, including both terminal residues. CDR3 loop: CASSFLGLAGAGDTGELFFF.

This clonotype was counted ten times or more. This chain uses TRBV12-5 with TRBJ2-1, with D perhaps TRBD1 or TRBD2 (5 bases each). With 5 bases removed from V and 10 bases from J, the gap between germline ends came to 15 bases. Germline V CDR1 and CDR2: LGHNT, FRNRAP. The CDR3 sequence is 13 residues long. The CDR3 DNA reads TGTGCTAGTGGTCTACGGGACGCCTGGGAGCAGTTCTTC. This gives the protein CASGLRDAWEQFF. The variable domain in full, with the rest retrieved from reference TRBV12-5 and TRBJ2-1, is DARVTQTPRHKVTEMGQEVTMRCQPILGHNTVFWYRQTMMQGLELLAYFRNRAPLDDSGMPKDRFSAEMPDATLATLKIQPSEPRDSAVYFCASGLRDAWEQFFGPGTRLTVL.

About this clonotype: This probably arose from a read error, given a far larger clone one base away. The rearrangement uses TRBV4-2 and TRBJ1-3, with a weak D call TRBD1 (5 bases). Germline V gene data show CDR1 as LGHNA and CDR2 as YNFKEQ. The CDR3 totals 16 residues. CDR3: CASSPWGGTAGKTIYF. The CDR3 region has the DNA TGTGCCAGCAGCCCTTGGGGGGGGACCGCTGGAAAGACCATATATTTT.